One sample yielded the 23 T cell receptor beta chains listed below, sequenced in a study of OX40 agonist ivuxolimab in advanced cancers. Method: immunoSEQ multiplex PCR; TCRdb's copy keeps in-frame clones and lacks some. This repertoire shows about 94,000 clones, roughly 90% found once; its top ten account for 3% to 3.5%. Sequencing used CD4+ or CD8+ T cells sorted from blood, obtained in a trial of the OX40 agonist ivuxolimab. The source is an adult with an advanced solid tumor such as melanoma, head and neck, liver or kidney cancer.

V gene TRBV28 combines with J gene TRBJ2-1; 14 bases line up with TRBD2. V was clipped by 5 bases and J by 2 bases; unmatched bases: 5. Looked up from germline, CDR1 is MDHEN and CDR2 is SYDVKM. The CDR3 has 17 residues. The CDR3 DNA sequence: TGTGCCAGCAGTCTTAGACTAGCGGGGGGGCCCTACAATGAGCAGTTCTTC. This encodes CASSLRLAGGPYNEQFF.

This clone was recorded only once. The V and J genes are TRBV29-1 and TRBJ1-2; D is ambiguous. V lost 2 bases, J lost 5 bases, and 12 bases lay in between. CDR1 is SQVTM and CDR2 is ANQGSEA in the germline V gene. The length of the CDR3 is 13 residues. CDR3 in DNA: TGCAGCGTTGAACGGGTACTTGAATATGGCTACACCTTC. Protein sequence: CSVERVLEYGYTF.

This chain uses TRBV27 with TRBJ2-7; D call uncertain. V was trimmed by 5 bases and J by 0 bases, leaving 11 bases between them. This CDR3 contains 14 residues. The germline V gene encodes CDR1 MNHEY and CDR2 SMNVEV (reference sequence). The CDR3 DNA sequence: TGTGCCAGCAGTGCGACTCCGAGCTCCTACGAGCAGTACTTC. Amino acid sequence: CASSATPSSYEQYF.

This sequence joins TRBV13 and TRBJ1-4; 10 bases line up with TRBD1. The CDR3 extends over 14 amino acids. After removal of 7 bases from V and 6 bases from J, the junction contained 5 bases not matched to a gene. CDR1 is PRHDT, CDR2 FYEKMQ, per germline (reference sequence). DNA of the CDR3: TGTGCCAGCACATCCGGGACAGGGGATGAAAAACTGTTTTTT. Translation: CASTSGTGDEKLFF.

The chain carries TRBV7-6 and TRBJ2-5; a weak D match, TRBD1 (5 bases). The CDR3 loop spans 15 amino acids. Trimming pared 5 bases from V and 0 bases from J, leaving 13 bases between. Germline-derived CDR1 and CDR2 are SGHVS and FNYEAQ. Here the CDR3 reads CASSQSTGYQETQYF. DNA of the CDR3: TGTGCCAGCAGCCAGTCAACAGGTTACCAAGAGACCCAGTACTTC. Drawing the rest from reference TRBV7-6 and TRBJ2-5, the complete variable domain is GAGVSQSPRYKVTKRGQDVALRCDPISGHVSLYWYRQALGQGPEFLTYFNYEAQQDKSGLPNDRFSAERPEGSISTLTIQRTEQRDSAMYRCASSQSTGYQETQYFGPGTRLLVL.

The J gene is TRBJ1-1, the V gene TRBV27; D is possibly TRBD1 (5 bases). The germline V gene encodes CDR1 MNHEY and CDR2 SMNVEV (reference sequence). The V and J ends lost 2 bases and 0 bases respectively, with 10 bases between them. This CDR3 has 15 residues. CDR3 nucleotides: TGTGCCAGCAGTTTAAACAGGAAAATGAACACTGAAGCTTTCTTT. The encoded protein is CASSLNRKMNTEAFF.

This chain connects TRBV28 to TRBJ2-4; weak D call: TRBD2 (6 bases). Germline V gene data show CDR1 as MDHEN and CDR2 as SYDVKM. With 8 bases removed from V and 5 bases from J, the gap between germline ends came to 10 bases. The CDR3 length is 12 residues. DNA for the CDR3: TGTGCCAGCGGAGGGTTCGAAAACATTCAGTACTTC. This gives the protein CASGGFENIQYF.

The chain carries TRBV13 and TRBJ1-6, with D perhaps TRBD1 (5 bases). The germline V gene encodes CDR1 PRHDT and CDR2 FYEKMQ (reference sequence). This CDR3 has 12 residues. Trimming cost V 5 bases and J 9 bases, with 8 bases left between them. The CDR3 DNA is TGTGCCAGCAGCCCGGGGGTTTCACCCCTCCACTTT. Its translation: CASSPGVSPLHF.

The chain is built from TRBV27 and TRBJ1-5; the D gene is possibly TRBD1 (6 bases). The germline V gene encodes CDR1 MNHEY and CDR2 SMNVEV (reference sequence). Trimming took 3 bases from V and 3 from J, leaving 9 bases between them. CDR3 size: 14 residues. In nucleotides, the CDR3 is TGTGCCAGCAGTTTCCAGGGGTCCAATCAGCCCCAGCATTTT. Its translation: CASSFQGSNQPQHF.

This chain joins TRBV28 and TRBJ2-4; D unresolved. CDR3 length: 11 amino acids. Germline CDR1 and CDR2: MDHEN and SYDVKM. V was cut by 2 bases and J by 9 bases, with 5 bases left in between. The CDR3 sequence: CASSLGGIQYF. In nucleotides, the CDR3 is TGTGCCAGCAGTTTAGGCGGCATTCAGTACTTC. Filled out from reference TRBV28 and TRBJ2-4, the complete variable domain reads DVKVTQSSRYLVKRTGEKVFLECVQDMDHENMFWYRQDPGLGLRLIYFSYDVKMKEKGDIPEGYSVSREKKERFSLILESASTNQTSMYLCASSLGGIQYFGAGTRLSVL.

This chain links TRBV27 with TRBJ1-2; the D gene is possibly TRBD1 (5 bases). Between the trimmed V and J ends, which lost 9 bases and 4 bases, there was a span of 15 bases. Germline assignment: CDR1 MNHEY and CDR2 SMNVEV (reference sequence). There are 13 residues in the CDR3. CDR3 in amino acids: CASSSGAFYGYTF. CDR3 DNA sequence: TGTGCCAGTTCTAGCGGGGCTTTCTATGGCTACACCTTC.

The rearrangement links TRBV19 to TRBJ1-2, with 7 bases fitting TRBD1. V was pared by 5 bases and J by 4 bases, with 4 bases of the junction left unmatched. Germline V CDR1 and CDR2: LNHDA, SQIVND (reference sequence). The CDR3 length is 13 residues. The CDR3 here is CASSWDRGYGYTF. The CDR3 DNA reads TGTGCCAGTAGTTGGGACAGAGGCTATGGCTACACCTTC.

The count of this clone is one. V is TRBV29-1 and J is TRBJ2-3; weak D call: TRBD1 (6 bases). V was pared by 6 bases and J by 5 bases, with 12 bases between. The germline gives CDR1 SQVTM, CDR2 ANQGSEA. The CDR3 spans 12 residues. The CDR3 loop reads CSVSGEIDTQYF. CDR3 sequence (DNA): TGCAGCGTCTCAGGGGAGATAGATACGCAGTATTTT.

V is TRBV27 and J is TRBJ2-1; D unresolved. V dropped 4 bases and J dropped 7 bases, with 17 bases sitting between them. Germline V gives CDR1 MNHEY, CDR2 SMNVEV (reference sequence). The CDR3 runs to 15 residues. For the CDR3, the DNA is TGTGCCAGCAGTTCCGCCCCTTTCGCCGGAAATGAGCAGTTCTTC. Amino acid sequence: CASSSAPFAGNEQFF.

The V gene is TRBV30, the J gene TRBJ2-7, with D maybe TRBD1 (6 bases). The CDR3 contains 11 residues. V lost 4 bases and J lost 3, with 7 bases in between. The germline V gene has CDR1 GTSNPN and CDR2 SVGIG (reference sequence). The DNA for the CDR3 is TGTGCCTGGAAACAGGGCTACGAGCAGTACTTC. This gives the protein CAWKQGYEQYF.

J is TRBJ2-3 and V is TRBV9, with a weak D call TRBD2 (5 bases). Germline V lookup: CDR1 SGDLS, CDR2 YYNGEE. The CDR3 spans 16 residues. Trimming shortened V by 4 bases and J by 4 bases, and 19 bases separated the two germline ends. The CDR3 DNA reads as TGTGCCAGCAGCCCACTGCTAGCTCCTGTTCCAGATACGCAGTATTTT. The encoded protein is CASSPLLAPVPDTQYF.

The V call is TRBV7-6, the J call TRBJ2-5; a possible D gene is TRBD2 (6 bases). Germline values: CDR1 SGHVS, CDR2 FNYEAQ. There are 15 residues in the CDR3. V was shortened by 4 bases and J by 5 bases, with 17 bases between the two germline ends. Here the CDR3 DNA reads TGTGCCAGCAGCTCCTTTCCTAGCGAATTGGAGACCCAGTACTTC. It codes for CASSSFPSELETQYF.

V usage is TRBV7-6 and J usage is TRBJ2-2; no clear D gene. Germline CDR1 SGHVS, CDR2 FNYEAQ. There are 12 residues in the CDR3. The V and J ends lost 2 bases and 8 bases respectively, with 6 bases between them. The CDR3 nucleotides read TGTGCCAGCAGCTTAATTGGTGGGGAGCTGTTTTTT. It codes for CASSLIGGELFF.

The chain uses TRBV7-2 and TRBJ2-7; D is uncertain. The V end was cut by 4 bases, the J end by 3 bases, with 4 bases between. The CDR3 spans 11 residues. Germline CDR1 and CDR2: SGHTA and FQGNSA. The CDR3 DNA follows: TGTGCCAGCAGCTCCAACTACGAGCAGTACTTC. It yields the protein CASSSNYEQYF.

The rearrangement joins TRBV4-3 to TRBJ2-1; the match to TRBD2 covers 8 bases. The CDR3 consists of 16 residues. Germline CDR1 LGHNA, CDR2 YSLEER. J gave up 8 bases and V 1 base, and 10 bases lay outside the gene matches. The CDR3 is CASSQGFQRGFYEQFF. The DNA for the CDR3 is TGCGCCAGCAGCCAAGGATTCCAGCGGGGGTTCTATGAGCAGTTCTTC.

This clone was recorded only once. This sequence joins TRBV29-1 and TRBJ2-7; tentative D call: TRBD1 (5 bases). The germline V gene encodes CDR1 SQVTM and CDR2 ANQGSEA. The CDR3 runs 14 residues. The CDR3 reads CSVLQERSIDEQYF. In nucleotides, the CDR3 is TGCAGTGTGTTACAGGAGAGGAGCATCGACGAGCAGTACTTC.

The gene calls are TRBV13 and TRBJ1-6, with D tentatively TRBD1 (5 bases). This CDR3 region has 14 residues. V lost 4 bases and J lost 6, with 10 bases in between. Germline V lookup: CDR1 PRHDT, CDR2 FYEKMQ (reference sequence). The CDR3 here is CASSWGRVNSPLHF. The CDR3 DNA sequence: TGTGCCAGCAGCTGGGGCAGGGTTAATTCACCCCTCCACTTT.

Here the CDR3 reads CASSTRPPGTNEKLFF. The CDR3 nucleotides read TGTGCCAGTAGTACCAGACCCCCCGGGACTAATGAAAAACTGTTTTTT. The chain combines TRBV19 with TRBJ1-4, with D uncertain. V gave up 4 bases and J gave up 2 bases, with 14 bases separating them. The CDR3 has 16 amino acids. Per germline, CDR1 LNHDA and CDR2 SQIVND (reference sequence).